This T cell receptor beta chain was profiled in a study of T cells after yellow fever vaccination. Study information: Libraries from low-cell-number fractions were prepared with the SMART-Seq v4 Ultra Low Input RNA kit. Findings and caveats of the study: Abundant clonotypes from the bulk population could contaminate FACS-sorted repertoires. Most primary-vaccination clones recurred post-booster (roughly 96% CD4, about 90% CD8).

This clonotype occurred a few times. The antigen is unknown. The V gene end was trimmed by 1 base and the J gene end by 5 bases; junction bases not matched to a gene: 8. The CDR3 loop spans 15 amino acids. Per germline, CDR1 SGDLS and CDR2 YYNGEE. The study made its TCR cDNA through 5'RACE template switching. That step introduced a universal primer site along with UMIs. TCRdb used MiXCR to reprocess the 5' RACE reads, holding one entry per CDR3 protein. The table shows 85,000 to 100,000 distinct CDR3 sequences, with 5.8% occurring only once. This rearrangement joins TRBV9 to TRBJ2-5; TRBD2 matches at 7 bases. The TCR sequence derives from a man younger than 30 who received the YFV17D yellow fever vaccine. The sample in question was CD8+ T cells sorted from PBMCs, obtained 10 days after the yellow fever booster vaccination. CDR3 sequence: CASSVFGTKGETQYF. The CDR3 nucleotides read TGTGCCAGCAGCGTATTCGGGACTAAAGGGGAGACCCAGTACTTC.